The rows below give T cell receptor beta chains drawn from one sample of a study of shared clonotypes between healthy human individuals. Method: immunoSEQ multiplex PCR; TCRdb's copy keeps in-frame clones and lacks some. The sample consists of approximately 1.5 million clones, approximately 98% of them appearing once. The sample taken for sequencing was naive CD4+ T cells sorted from blood. These receptor sequences come from a man aged 25-45 years in good health. The CDR3 runs from the conserved cysteine through the conserved F or W. The D gene is left open where the match is weak. Clone sizes are given selectively: once, few, many, or a class where the clone is expanded.

CDR3aa | CDR3nt | d_gene | j_gene | abundance | v_gene
CASSGTLNTGELFF | TGTGCCAGCAGCGGGACTTTGAACACCGGGGAGCTGTTTTTT | NA | TRBJ2-2 | once | TRBV9
CSAAPSAEQFF | TGCAGTGCTGCCCCCAGCGCTGAGCAGTTCTTC | NA | TRBJ2-1 | NA | TRBV20-1
CASSFLPPQHF | TGTGCCAGCAGTTTTCTTCCGCCCCAGCATTTT | NA | TRBJ1-5 | once | TRBV28
CATSERGGYTGELFF | TGTGCCACCAGCGAGCGAGGGGGGTACACCGGGGAGCTGTTTTTT | NA | TRBJ2-2 | NA | TRBV15
CASSTPRSGGTSYEQYF | TGTGCCAGCAGCACTCCCCGTAGCGGGGGAACCTCCTACGAGCAGTACTTC | TRBD2 | TRBJ2-7 | NA | TRBV27
CASSLEAANEKLFF | TGCGCCAGCAGCTTGGAAGCGGCTAATGAAAAACTGTTTTTT | NA | TRBJ1-4 | once | TRBV5-1
CASSPVQGALNTEAFF | TGTGCCAGCAGCCCGGTGCAGGGGGCACTGAACACTGAAGCTTTCTTT | TRBD1 | TRBJ1-1 | NA | TRBV14
CASSRGLAGDYNEQFF | TGTGCCAGCAGCCGGGGGCTAGCGGGCGACTACAATGAGCAGTTCTTC | TRBD2 | TRBJ2-1 | NA | TRBV5-5
CASSRDSQSYEQYF | TGTGCCAGCAGTCGGGACAGCCAATCCTACGAGCAGTACTTC | TRBD1 | TRBJ2-7 | NA | TRBV11-2
CASSLGLAGNNEQFF | TGTGCCAGCAGCCTGGGACTAGCGGGGAACAATGAGCAGTTCTTC | TRBD2 | TRBJ2-1 | NA | TRBV11-2
CASSQDGPSGTGELFF | TGTGCCAGCAGCCAAGATGGTCCTTCGGGGACCGGGGAGCTGTTTTTT | NA | TRBJ2-2 | NA | TRBV4-2
CASSLGQIRPVSF | TGTGCCAGCAGCTTGGGGCAAATTCGACCGGTCTCCTTC | NA | TRBJ1-2 | NA | TRBV5-4
CASSLGGGYGYTF | TGTGCCAGCAGCTTGGGTGGGGGCTATGGCTACACCTTC | NA | TRBJ1-2 | NA | TRBV5-4
CASSPGGSSYEQYF | TGTGCCAGCTCGCCGGGGGGGAGCTCCTACGAGCAGTACTTC | TRBD2 | TRBJ2-7 | NA | TRBV18